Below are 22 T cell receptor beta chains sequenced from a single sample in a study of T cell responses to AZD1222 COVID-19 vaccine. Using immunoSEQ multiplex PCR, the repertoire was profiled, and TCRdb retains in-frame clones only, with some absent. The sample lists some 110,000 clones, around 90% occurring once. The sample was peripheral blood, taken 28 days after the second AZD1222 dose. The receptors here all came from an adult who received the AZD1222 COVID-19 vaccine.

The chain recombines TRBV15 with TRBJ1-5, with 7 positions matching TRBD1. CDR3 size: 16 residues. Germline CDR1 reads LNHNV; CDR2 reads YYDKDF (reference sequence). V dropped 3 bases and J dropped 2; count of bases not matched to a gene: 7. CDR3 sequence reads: CATSRNRQGGNQPQHF. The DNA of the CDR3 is TGTGCCACCAGCAGGAACCGACAGGGTGGCAATCAGCCCCAGCATTTT.

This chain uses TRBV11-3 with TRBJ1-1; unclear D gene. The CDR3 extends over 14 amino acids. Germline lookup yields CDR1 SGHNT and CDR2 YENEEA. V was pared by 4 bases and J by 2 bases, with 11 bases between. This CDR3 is CASSSDGGNTEAFF. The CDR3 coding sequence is TGTGCCAGCAGCTCTGACGGCGGTAACACTGAAGCTTTCTTT.

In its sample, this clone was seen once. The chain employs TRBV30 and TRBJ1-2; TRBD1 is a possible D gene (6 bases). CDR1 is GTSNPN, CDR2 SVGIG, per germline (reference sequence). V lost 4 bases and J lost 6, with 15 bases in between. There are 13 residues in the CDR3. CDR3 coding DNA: TGTGCCTGGACGGTTAGGGGGTCGAATGGCTACACCTTC. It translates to CAWTVRGSNGYTF.

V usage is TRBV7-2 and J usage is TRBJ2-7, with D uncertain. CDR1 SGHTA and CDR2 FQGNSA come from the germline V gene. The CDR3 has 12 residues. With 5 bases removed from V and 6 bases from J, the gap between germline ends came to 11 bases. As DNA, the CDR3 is TGTGCCAGCAGCCACTCCCTCTCCGAGCAGTACTTC. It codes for CASSHSLSEQYF.

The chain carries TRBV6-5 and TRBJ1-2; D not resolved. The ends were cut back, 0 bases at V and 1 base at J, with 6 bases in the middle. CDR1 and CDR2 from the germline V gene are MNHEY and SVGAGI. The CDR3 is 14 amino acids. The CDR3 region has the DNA TGTGCCAGCAGTTACTCAGGCAGTAACTATGGCTACACCTTC. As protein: CASSYSGSNYGYTF.

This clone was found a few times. The CDR3 protein is CASKALGSGPQETQYF. The CDR3 region has the DNA TGTGCCAGTAAGGCCCTAGGGAGCGGACCACAAGAGACCCAGTACTTC. This rearrangement joins TRBV14 to TRBJ2-5, with a weak D call TRBD2 (5 bases). Germline CDR1 reads SGHDN; CDR2 reads FVKESK. The CDR3 has 16 residues. The germline V and J ends were trimmed by 9 bases and 2 bases, with 22 bases remaining between them.

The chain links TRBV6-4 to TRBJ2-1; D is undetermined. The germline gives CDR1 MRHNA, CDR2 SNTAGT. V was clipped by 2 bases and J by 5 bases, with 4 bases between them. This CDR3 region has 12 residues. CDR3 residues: CASSDANNEQFF. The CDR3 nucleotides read TGTGCCAGCAGTGACGCAAACAATGAGCAGTTCTTC.

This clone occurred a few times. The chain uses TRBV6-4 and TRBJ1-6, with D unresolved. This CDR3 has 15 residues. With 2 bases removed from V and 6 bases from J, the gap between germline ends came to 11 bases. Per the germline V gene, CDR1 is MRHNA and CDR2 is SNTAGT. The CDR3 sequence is CASSDRGEGNSPLHF. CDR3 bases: TGTGCCAGCAGTGACCGTGGGGAGGGTAATTCACCCCTCCACTTT.

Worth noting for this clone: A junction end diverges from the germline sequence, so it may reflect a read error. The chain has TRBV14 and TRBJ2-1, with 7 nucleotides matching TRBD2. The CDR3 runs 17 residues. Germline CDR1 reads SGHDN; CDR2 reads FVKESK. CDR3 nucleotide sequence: TGTGCCAGCAGCCAAGATCTGTGGGGGAGGGCCTATAATGAGCAGTTCTTC. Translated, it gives CASSQDLWGRAYNEQFF.

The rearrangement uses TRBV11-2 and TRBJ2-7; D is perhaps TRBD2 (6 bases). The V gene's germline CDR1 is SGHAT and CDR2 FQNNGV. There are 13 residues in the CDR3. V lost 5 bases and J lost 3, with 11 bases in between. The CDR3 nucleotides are TGTGCCAGCAGCCCCCGACTAGTCTACGAGCAGTACTTC. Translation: CASSPRLVYEQYF.

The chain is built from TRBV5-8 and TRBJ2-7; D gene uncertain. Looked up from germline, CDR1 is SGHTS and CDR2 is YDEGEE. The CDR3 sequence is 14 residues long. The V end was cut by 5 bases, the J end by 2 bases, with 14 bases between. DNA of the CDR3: TGTGCCAGCAGTGTCACAGTCGCGGCCTACGAGCAGTACTTC. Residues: CASSVTVAAYEQYF. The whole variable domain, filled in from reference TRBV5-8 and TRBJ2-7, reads EAGVTQSPTHLIKTRGQQATLRCSPISGHTSVYWYQQALGLGLQFLLWYDEGEERNRGNFPPRFSGRQFPNYSSELNVNALELEDSALYLCASSVTVAAYEQYFGPGTRLTVT.

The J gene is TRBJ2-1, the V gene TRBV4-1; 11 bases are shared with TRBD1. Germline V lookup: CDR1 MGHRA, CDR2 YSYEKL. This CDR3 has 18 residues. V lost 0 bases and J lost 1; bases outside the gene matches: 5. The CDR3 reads CASSQEGTGGWSYNEQFF. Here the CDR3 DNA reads TGCGCCAGCAGCCAAGAAGGGACAGGGGGTTGGTCCTACAATGAGCAGTTCTTC.

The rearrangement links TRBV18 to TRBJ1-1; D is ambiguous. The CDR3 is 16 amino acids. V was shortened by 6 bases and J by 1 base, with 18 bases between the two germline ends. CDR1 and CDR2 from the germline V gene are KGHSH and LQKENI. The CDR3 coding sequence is TGTGCCAGCTCGCAGTTGGTTTCGCGCGAGAACACTGAAGCTTTCTTT. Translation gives CASSQLVSRENTEAFF.

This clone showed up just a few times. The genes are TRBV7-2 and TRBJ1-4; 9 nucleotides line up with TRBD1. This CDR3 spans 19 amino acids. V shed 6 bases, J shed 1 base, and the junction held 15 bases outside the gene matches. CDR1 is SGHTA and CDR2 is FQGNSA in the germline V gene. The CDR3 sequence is CASRPYGQGRGVTNEKLFF. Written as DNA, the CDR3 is TGTGCCAGCAGACCGTACGGACAGGGGCGAGGGGTAACTAATGAAAAACTGTTTTTT.

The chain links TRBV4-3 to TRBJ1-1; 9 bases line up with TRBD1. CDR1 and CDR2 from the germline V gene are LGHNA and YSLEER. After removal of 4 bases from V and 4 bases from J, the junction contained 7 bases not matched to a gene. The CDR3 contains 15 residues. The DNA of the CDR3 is TGCGCCAGCAGCCCGAGACAGGGGGGGAGCACTGAAGCTTTCTTT. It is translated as CASSPRQGGSTEAFF.

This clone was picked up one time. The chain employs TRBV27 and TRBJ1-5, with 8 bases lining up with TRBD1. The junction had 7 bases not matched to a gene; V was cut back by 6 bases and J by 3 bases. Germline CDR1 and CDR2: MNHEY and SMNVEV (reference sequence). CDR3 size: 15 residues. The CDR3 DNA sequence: TGTGCCAGCAGCCCGGACAGGGATTCCAATCAGCCCCAGCATTTT. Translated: CASSPDRDSNQPQHF.

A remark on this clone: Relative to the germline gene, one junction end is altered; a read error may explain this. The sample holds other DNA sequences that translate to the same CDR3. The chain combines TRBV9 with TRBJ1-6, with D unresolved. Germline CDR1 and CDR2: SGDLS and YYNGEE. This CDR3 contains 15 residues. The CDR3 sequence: CASSVDYPPNSPLHF. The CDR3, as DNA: TGTGCCAGCAGCGTAGACTACCCCCCCAATTCACCTCTCCACTTT. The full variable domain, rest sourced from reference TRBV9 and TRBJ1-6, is DSGVTQTPKHLITATGQRVTLRCSPRSGDLSVYWYQQSLDQGLQFLIQYYNGEERAKGNILERFSAQQFPDLHSELNLSSLELGDSALYFCASSVDYPPNSPLHFGNGTRLTVT.

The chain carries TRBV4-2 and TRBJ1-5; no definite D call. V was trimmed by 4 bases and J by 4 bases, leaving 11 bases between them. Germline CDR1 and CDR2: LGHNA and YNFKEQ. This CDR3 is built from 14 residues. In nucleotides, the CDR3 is TGTGCCAGCAGCCCCGACGGGAGAAATCAGCCCCAGCATTTT. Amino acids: CASSPDGRNQPQHF.

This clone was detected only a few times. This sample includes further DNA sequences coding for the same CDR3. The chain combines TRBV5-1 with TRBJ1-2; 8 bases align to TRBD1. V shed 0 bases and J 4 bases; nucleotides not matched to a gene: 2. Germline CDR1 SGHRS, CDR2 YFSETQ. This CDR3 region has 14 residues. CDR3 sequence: CASSLGQGTYGYTF. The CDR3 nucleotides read TGCGCCAGCAGCTTGGGACAGGGGACCTATGGCTACACCTTC.

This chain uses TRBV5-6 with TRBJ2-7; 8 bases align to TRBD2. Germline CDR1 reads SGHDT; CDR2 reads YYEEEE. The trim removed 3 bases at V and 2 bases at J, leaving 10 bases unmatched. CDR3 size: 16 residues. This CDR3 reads CASSYSLAEGAYEQYF. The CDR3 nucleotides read TGTGCCAGCAGCTACTCACTAGCGGAGGGCGCCTACGAGCAGTACTTC.

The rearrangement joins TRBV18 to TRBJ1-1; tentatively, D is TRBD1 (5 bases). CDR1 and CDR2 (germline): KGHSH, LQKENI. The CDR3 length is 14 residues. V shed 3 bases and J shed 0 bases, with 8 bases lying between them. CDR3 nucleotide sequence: TGTGCCAGCTCACCTCAGGGCATGAACACTGAAGCTTTCTTT. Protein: CASSPQGMNTEAFF.

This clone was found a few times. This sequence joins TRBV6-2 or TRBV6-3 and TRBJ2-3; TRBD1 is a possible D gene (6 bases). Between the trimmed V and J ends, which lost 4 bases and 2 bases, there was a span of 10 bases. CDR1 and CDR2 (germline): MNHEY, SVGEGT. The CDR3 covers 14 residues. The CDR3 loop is CASSSTGHTDTQYF. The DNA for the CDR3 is TGTGCCAGCAGTTCGACGGGACACACAGATACGCAGTATTTT.